These 18 T cell receptor beta chains share one sample of origin, sequenced in a study of T-cell reconstitution after alpha-beta-depleted transplantation in children. As it was prepared, the TCRbeta library received unique molecular identifiers. TCRdb reprocessed the PCR reads via MiXCR and lists one record per CDR3 protein. Of 350,000 to 400,000 distinct CDR3 sequences in the sample, around 21% were seen once. Sequencing was performed on PBMCs from the stem cell graft donor, taken from the stem cell graft. The receptor source for this set is a human donor who donated a stem cell graft to a child with acute myeloid leukemia.

The rearrangement joins TRBV12-3 or TRBV12-4 to TRBJ2-3; D is possibly TRBD2 (5 bases). V lost 3 bases, J lost 2 bases, and 15 bases lay in between. This CDR3 comprises 16 residues. CDR3 sequence: CASSFLTSGFTDTQYF. The DNA for the CDR3 is TGTGCCAGCAGTTTTCTTACCAGCGGATTCACAGATACGCAGTATTTT.

This clonotype was seen at least ten times. This chain links TRBV5-5 with TRBJ1-1, with D tentatively TRBD1 (5 bases). This CDR3 spans 13 amino acids. The V end was cut by 5 bases, the J end by 0 bases, with 8 bases between. Germline assignment: CDR1 SGHKS and CDR2 YYEKEE (reference sequence). CDR3 sequence (DNA): TGTGCCAGCAGGAGGGACCTGAACACTGAAGCTTTCTTT. Protein product: CASRRDLNTEAFF.

The chain combines TRBV7-9 with TRBJ2-2, with 8 bases fitting TRBD1. Unmatched junction bases numbered 6, after V lost 4 bases and J lost 8 bases. Germline V gives CDR1 SEHNR, CDR2 FQNEAQ (reference sequence). CDR3 length: 14 amino acids. The CDR3 region has the DNA TGTGCCAGCAGCTCCGGACAGGGAGAGGGGGAGCTGTTTTTT. It translates to CASSSGQGEGELFF. Full variable domain (rest looked up from reference TRBV7-9 and TRBJ2-2): DTGVSQNPRHKITKRGQNVTFRCDPISEHNRLYWYRQTLGQGPEFLTYFQNEAQLEKSRLLSDRFSAERPKGSFSTLEIQRTEQGDSAMYLCASSSGQGEGELFFGEGSRLTVL.

This clonotype was picked up a small number of times. V is TRBV20-1 and J is TRBJ2-7; 7 bases line up with TRBD1. CDR1 DFQATT and CDR2 SNEGSKA come from the germline V gene (reference sequence). The ends lost 3 bases at V and 1 base at J; junction bases unmatched: 6. The CDR3 consists of 14 residues. The CDR3 reads CSASGDSLSYEQYF. In DNA, the CDR3 is TGCAGTGCTAGTGGGGACAGTCTATCCTACGAGCAGTACTTC.

The chain uses TRBV25-1 and TRBJ2-1; no clear D gene. CDR3 length: 14 amino acids. CDR1 and CDR2 from the germline V gene are MGHDK and SYGVNS. V lost 1 base to trimming and J lost 10 bases, with 14 bases between them. Here the CDR3 reads CASSEFPVEGEQFF. CDR3 DNA: TGTGCCAGCAGTGAATTTCCAGTTGAAGGGGAGCAGTTCTTC.

The chain combines TRBV15 with TRBJ2-2, with a tentative D call TRBD2 (5 bases). This CDR3 contains 16 residues. V dropped 0 bases and J dropped 1 base, with 9 bases sitting between them. Germline V gives CDR1 LNHNV, CDR2 YYDKDF (reference sequence). Here the CDR3 DNA reads TGTGCCACCAGCAGAGATCGCGGAGGGAACACCGGGGAGCTGTTTTTT. It yields the protein CATSRDRGGNTGELFF. The whole variable domain, remainder taken from reference TRBV15 and TRBJ2-2, is DAMVIQNPRYQVTQFGKPVTLSCSQTLNHNVMYWYQQKSSQAPKLLFHYYDKDFNNEADTPDNFQSRRPNTSFCFLDIRSPGLGDTAMYLCATSRDRGGNTGELFFGEGSRLTVL.

This clonotype was recorded only once. The chain has TRBV29-1 and TRBJ2-1, with D tentatively TRBD1 (6 bases). Germline CDR1 reads SQVTM; CDR2 reads ANQGSEA. Trimming cost V 7 bases and J 9 bases, with 25 bases left between them. The CDR3 is 15 residues long. CDR3 protein: CSAQRQEGHEGEQFF. DNA for the CDR3: TGCAGCGCCCAGCGACAGGAAGGCCATGAGGGTGAGCAGTTCTTC.

A few counts support this clonotype. The rearrangement links TRBV18 to TRBJ2-7, with 8 bases identical to TRBD1. The CDR3 contains 14 residues. The germline V gene encodes CDR1 KGHSH and CDR2 LQKENI. V dropped 2 bases and J dropped 5; count of bases not matched to a gene: 5. For the CDR3, the DNA is TGTGCCAGCTCACCAACCCAGGGGGCCCACGAGCAGTACTTC. This translates into CASSPTQGAHEQYF.

The J gene is TRBJ2-2, the V gene TRBV6-5; TRBD2 aligns across 14 bases. V shed 2 bases, J shed 4 bases, and the junction held 0 bases outside the gene matches. Germline assignment: CDR1 MNHEY and CDR2 SVGAGI. The CDR3 runs to 16 residues. The CDR3 loop reads CASSYGTSGSTGELFF. The CDR3 nucleotides are TGTGCCAGCAGTTACGGGACTAGCGGGAGCACCGGGGAGCTGTTTTTT.

The chain employs TRBV6-1 and TRBJ2-1; TRBD1 aligns across 9 bases. CDR1 and CDR2 (germline): MNHNS, SASEGT. The CDR3 is made up of 14 amino acids. The ends lost 5 bases at V and 8 bases at J; junction bases unmatched: 7. CDR3 in amino acids: CASSKRTGAHEQFF. CDR3 coding DNA: TGTGCCAGCAGTAAGCGGACAGGGGCTCATGAGCAGTTCTTC.

This clonotype was counted only a few times. The CDR3 bases are TGCAGCGTCCGGACGGTGAACACTGAAGCTTTCTTT. This sequence encodes CSVRTVNTEAFF. J is TRBJ1-1 and V is TRBV29-1; no definite D call. There are 12 residues in the CDR3. Looked up from germline, CDR1 is SQVTM and CDR2 is ANQGSEA. Trimming cost V 6 bases and J 0 bases, with 8 bases left between them.

This clonotype was observed a few times. The chain joins TRBV29-1 to TRBJ2-7; TRBD1 matches at 9 bases. The CDR3 covers 12 residues. Looked up from germline, CDR1 is SQVTM and CDR2 is ANQGSEA. The junction had 4 bases not matched to a gene; V was cut back by 7 bases and J by 3 bases. Here the CDR3 reads CSAGQGYYEQYF. The CDR3 nucleotides are TGCAGCGCCGGACAGGGGTACTACGAGCAGTACTTC.

The chain couples TRBV9 to TRBJ1-2; 7 bases match TRBD1. V was pared by 3 bases and J by 2 bases, with 4 bases of the junction left unmatched. Germline CDR1 is SGDLS and CDR2 is YYNGEE. The CDR3 has 14 amino acids. CDR3 protein: CASSARDSNYGYTF. The CDR3 bases are TGTGCCAGCAGCGCACGGGACAGCAACTATGGCTACACCTTC.

This clonotype has a handful of counts. V and J are TRBV10-2 and TRBJ2-7; D remains unclear. V lost 5 bases, J lost 0 bases, and 11 bases lay in between. CDR3 length equals 14 residues. Per the germline V gene, CDR1 is WSHSY and CDR2 is SAAADI. The chain's CDR3 is CASSPALLSYEQYF. In DNA form, the CDR3 reads TGCGCCAGCAGTCCCGCGCTGCTCTCCTACGAGCAGTACTTC.

In its sample, this clonotype was seen a few times. The CDR3: CASSTDRISNEQFF. CDR3 nucleotide sequence: TGTGCCAGCAGCACGGACAGGATTTCGAATGAGCAGTTCTTC. The V call is TRBV12-3 or TRBV12-4, the J call TRBJ2-1; 7 bases agree with TRBD1. V trimming: 6 bases; J trimming: 7 bases; junction bases outside the gene matches: 9. This CDR3 has 14 residues.

This chain links TRBV27 with TRBJ2-1, with 11 positions matching TRBD2. The trim removed 5 bases at V and 3 bases at J, leaving 6 bases unmatched. The CDR3 sequence is 16 residues long. The V gene's germline CDR1 is MNHEY and CDR2 SMNVEV (reference sequence). The CDR3 coding sequence is TGTGCCAGCAGTCACGGGACTAGCGGAGTCTACAATGAGCAGTTCTTC. Translated, it gives CASSHGTSGVYNEQFF.

The chain combines TRBV5-1 with TRBJ2-3, with D unclear. CDR1 is SGHRS and CDR2 is YFSETQ in the germline V gene. The V gene lost 2 bases and the J gene lost 6 bases, with 4 bases spanning the gap. The CDR3 contains 11 residues. The CDR3 region is CASSLDDTQYF. CDR3 bases: TGCGCCAGCAGCTTAGACGATACGCAGTATTTT.

The chain couples TRBV25-1 to TRBJ2-1, with 14 bases aligning to TRBD2. With 7 bases clipped from V and 9 bases from J, the junction kept 8 bases outside the gene matches. Germline loops: CDR1 MGHDK, CDR2 SYGVNS. The length of the CDR3 is 15 residues. CDR3 amino acids: CASTHLGLAGAEQFF. DNA of the CDR3: TGTGCCAGCACCCACCTGGGACTAGCGGGAGCTGAGCAGTTCTTC.